One sample yielded the 32 T cell receptor beta chains listed below, sequenced in a study of radiotherapy plus CTLA-4 blockade in lung cancer. Produced via immunoSEQ multiplex PCR; TCRdb's table is partial and in-frame only. The data show about 39,000 clones, more than 70% seen once. Sequencing was performed on peripheral blood, taken from a patient treated with radiotherapy plus ipilimumab. The receptors stem from a human donor with non-small cell lung cancer that progressed on radiotherapy plus ipilimumab.

The rearrangement uses TRBV7-2 and TRBJ1-3; D might be TRBD1 (6 bases). From germline, CDR1 is SGHTA and CDR2 FQGNSA. V lost 5 bases and J lost 2, with 7 bases in between. CDR3 length equals 13 residues. CDR3 nucleotides: TGTGCCAGCAGCCGGACAGCTGGAAACACCATATATTTT. Translation: CASSRTAGNTIYF.

The V and J genes are TRBV29-1 and TRBJ2-6, with no clear D. Trimming stripped 6 bases from V and 3 bases from J, with 9 bases between. The CDR3 totals 13 residues. Germline CDR1 SQVTM, CDR2 ANQGSEA. The DNA for the CDR3 is TGCAGCGTACGGGTCGGTGGGGCCAACGTCCTGACTTTC. It encodes CSVRVGGANVLTF.

The chain joins TRBV19 to TRBJ1-3, with a tentative D call TRBD1 (6 bases). Trimming stripped 1 base from V and 4 bases from J, with 8 bases between. The CDR3 has 14 amino acids. The germline V gene encodes CDR1 LNHDA and CDR2 SQIVND (reference sequence). The CDR3 nucleotides read TGTGCCAGTAGTATAGTGGGGACAGGAAACACCATATATTTT. Translated: CASSIVGTGNTIYF.

This clone was found a few times. The CDR3 nucleotides read TGTGCCAGCTCACCGGGACAGGGAGCAACTAATGAAAAACTGTTTTTT. It specifies CASSPGQGATNEKLFF. The rearrangement uses TRBV18 and TRBJ1-4; TRBD1 agrees at 9 bases. The CDR3 consists of 16 residues. V lost 3 bases and J lost 0; bases outside the gene matches: 2. Germline CDR1 is KGHSH and CDR2 is LQKENI.

The chain links TRBV7-2 to TRBJ2-7; 7 bases line up with TRBD2. This CDR3 comprises 15 residues. In germline, CDR1 is SGHTA, CDR2 FQGNSA. Unmatched junction bases numbered 12, after V lost 8 bases and J lost 2 bases. The CDR3 sequence is CASGPAGRATYEQYF. For the CDR3, the DNA is TGTGCCAGCGGACCTGCGGGGAGGGCGACCTACGAGCAGTACTTC. Filled out from reference TRBV7-2 and TRBJ2-7, the complete variable domain reads GAGVSQSPSNKVTEKGKDVELRCDPISGHTALYWYRQSLGQGLEFLIYFQGNSAPDKSGLPSDRFSAERTGGSVSTLTIQRTQQEDSAVYLCASGPAGRATYEQYFGPGTRLTVT.

This clone showed up just a few times. This sequence joins TRBV9 and TRBJ1-3, with 8 bases that match TRBD1. The length of the CDR3 is 15 residues. V gave up 4 bases and J gave up 4 bases; unmatched junction bases: 7. Germline CDR1 is SGDLS and CDR2 is YYNGEE. The CDR3: CASSLTGAQGNTIYF. The CDR3 bases are TGTGCCAGCAGCCTGACAGGGGCGCAGGGAAACACCATATATTTT. The full variable domain, its missing parts supplied by reference TRBV9 and TRBJ1-3, is DSGVTQTPKHLITATGQRVTLRCSPRSGDLSVYWYQQSLDQGLQFLIQYYNGEERAKGNILERFSAQQFPDLHSELNLSSLELGDSALYFCASSLTGAQGNTIYFGEGSWLTVV.

The chain combines TRBV4-1 with TRBJ1-1; D is possibly TRBD1 (6 bases). Trimming shortened V by 3 bases and J by 1 base, and 12 bases separated the two germline ends. The CDR3 loop spans 15 amino acids. Germline V gene lookup returns CDR1 MGHRA and CDR2 YSYEKL. CDR3 sequence: CASSQYTGKNTEAFF. In nucleotides, the CDR3 is TGCGCCAGCAGCCAGTATACAGGGAAGAACACTGAAGCTTTCTTT.

The chain carries TRBV5-4 and TRBJ1-1; TRBD1 matches 8 bases. V lost 4 bases, J lost 2 bases, and 7 bases stayed unmatched. Per the germline V gene, CDR1 is SGHNT and CDR2 is YYREEE (reference sequence). The CDR3 totals 15 residues. CDR3 loop: CASSLGQGFNTEAFF. The DNA of the CDR3 is TGTGCCAGCAGCCTAGGACAGGGCTTTAACACTGAAGCTTTCTTT.

The chain combines TRBV5-1 with TRBJ2-1; possibly TRBD1 for D (6 bases). The germline V gene encodes CDR1 SGHRS and CDR2 YFSETQ. Trimming shortened V by 6 bases and J by 7 bases, and 11 bases separated the two germline ends. The CDR3 extends over 12 amino acids. CDR3 loop: CASKRGSNEQFF. CDR3 sequence (DNA): TGCGCCAGCAAAAGGGGGAGTAATGAGCAGTTCTTC.

Points on this clone: This specimen includes other DNA sequences encoding the same CDR3. The gene calls are TRBV4-2 and TRBJ2-7, with D tentatively TRBD2 (7 bases). Germline values: CDR1 LGHNA, CDR2 YNFKEQ. The CDR3 extends over 17 amino acids. Trimming removed 1 base at V and 3 bases at J, with 19 bases between. For the CDR3, the DNA is TGTGCCAGCAGCCAAGGGACTAGTGGGGGCTTAGGCTACGAGCAGTACTTC. The encoded protein is CASSQGTSGGLGYEQYF.

This sequence joins TRBV27 and TRBJ2-1; TRBD2 matches at 7 bases. The CDR3 consists of 14 residues. V was pared by 5 bases and J by 5 bases, with 6 bases of the junction left unmatched. CDR1 is MNHEY, CDR2 SMNVEV, per germline (reference sequence). This CDR3 reads CASSTGLSHNEQFF. CDR3 DNA sequence: TGTGCCAGCAGTACGGGACTAAGCCACAATGAGCAGTTCTTC.

This chain links TRBV5-1 with TRBJ2-3, with 11 bases fitting TRBD2. The CDR3 extends over 13 amino acids. V shed 6 bases and J 5 bases; nucleotides not matched to a gene: 2. Germline V gene sequence: CDR1 SGHRS, CDR2 YFSETQ. This chain's CDR3 is CASTLAGEDTQYF. The CDR3 region has the DNA TGCGCCAGCACACTAGCGGGGGAAGATACGCAGTATTTT.

A few counts support this clone. This chain links TRBV19 with TRBJ1-5, with D maybe TRBD1 (5 bases). From germline, CDR1 is LNHDA and CDR2 SQIVND (reference sequence). The CDR3 is 15 amino acids. Trimming removed 4 bases from V and 5 bases from J, with 15 bases in between. The CDR3 region has the DNA TGTGCCAGTAGTAGGGGGGTGTGGGACTATCAGCCCCAGCATTTT. Residues: CASSRGVWDYQPQHF.

The rearrangement joins TRBV10-3 to TRBJ1-5, with D unclear. V was trimmed by 6 bases and J by 7 bases, leaving 13 bases between them. The CDR3 loop spans 13 amino acids. Germline CDR1 ENHRY, CDR2 SYGVKD. CDR3 sequence: CAISQDSGQPQHF. In DNA form, the CDR3 reads TGTGCCATCAGCCAAGACTCGGGGCAGCCCCAGCATTTT.

The V and J genes are TRBV21-1 and TRBJ1-2; TRBD1, the D gene given by the table, was not confirmed from the DNA. TRBV21-1 is listed as a pseudogene. The CDR3 has 15 residues. The CDR3 nucleotides read TGTGCCAGCAGCCCCACCGGGACAGGGGGCCATGGCTACACCTTC. The encoded protein is CASSPTGTGGHGYTF.

The genes are TRBV6-6 and TRBJ2-3, with 9 nucleotides matching TRBD1. Losses at the gene ends were 4 bases for V and 3 bases for J; bases not matched to a gene: 8. The CDR3 is made up of 16 amino acids. The germline CDR1 and CDR2 sequences are MNHNY and SVGAGI (reference sequence). The CDR3 spells CASSSRQGVTTDTQYF. The CDR3, as DNA: TGTGCCAGCAGTTCCCGACAGGGGGTCACTACAGATACGCAGTATTTT.

This clone was seen more than once but under ten times. V is TRBV5-1 and J is TRBJ2-3, with a tentative D call TRBD2 (6 bases). Per the germline V gene, CDR1 is SGHRS and CDR2 is YFSETQ. Trimming pared 2 bases from V and 5 bases from J, leaving 15 bases between. The CDR3 spans 15 residues. The CDR3 protein is CASSFRGVEGDTQYF. DNA for the CDR3: TGCGCCAGCAGCTTCCGCGGGGTAGAGGGAGATACGCAGTATTTT.

The chain joins TRBV5-1 to TRBJ1-5; D is perhaps TRBD1 (5 bases). Germline V gene lookup returns CDR1 SGHRS and CDR2 YFSETQ. Trimming removed 4 bases from V and 7 bases from J, with 15 bases in between. The CDR3 runs to 14 residues. The CDR3 here is CASSPTAPDQPQHF. The CDR3 DNA follows: TGCGCCAGCAGCCCGACAGCCCCGGACCAGCCCCAGCATTTT.

The chain uses TRBV4-2 and TRBJ1-2; 8 nucleotides line up with TRBD1. This CDR3 is 16 amino acids long. CDR1 is LGHNA, CDR2 YNFKEQ, per germline. The ends lost 1 base at V and 4 bases at J; junction bases unmatched: 8. CDR3 DNA: TGTGCCAGCAGCCAAGTAGGACAGGGAGTTGTCTATGGCTACACCTTC. The encoded protein is CASSQVGQGVVYGYTF.

This clone was detected only a few times. V and J are TRBV28 and TRBJ1-2; D perhaps matches TRBD1 (5 bases). CDR1 and CDR2 (germline): MDHEN, SYDVKM. CDR3 length equals 14 residues. Trimming removed 5 bases from V and 4 bases from J, with 14 bases in between. The DNA of the CDR3 is TGTGCCAGCAGTATATACGACGGGGGCTATGGCTACACCTTC. This sequence encodes CASSIYDGGYGYTF.

For the CDR3, the DNA is TGTGCCAGCACCAAATCCCGGGACAACGCCCACAAATACAATGAGCAGTTCTTC. It translates to CASTKSRDNAHKYNEQFF. J is TRBJ2-1 and V is TRBV7-9; D is possibly TRBD1 (6 bases). CDR3 length: 18 residues. Germline V gene sequence: CDR1 SEHNR, CDR2 FQNEAQ (reference sequence). V gave up 7 bases and J gave up 4 bases, with 26 bases separating them.

The chain recombines TRBV10-1 with TRBJ1-4; D is unclear. The germline V gene has CDR1 WNHNN and CDR2 SYGVQD (reference sequence). The CDR3 is 16 residues long. The ends were cut back, 0 bases at V and 0 bases at J, with 8 bases in the middle. Here the CDR3 DNA reads TGCGCCAGCAGTGAGTCGAGAGCGGCAACTAATGAAAAACTGTTTTTT. It translates to CASSESRAATNEKLFF.

The rearrangement links TRBV5-1 to TRBJ2-3; 9 positions match TRBD2. Losses at the gene ends were 1 base for V and 2 bases for J; bases not matched to a gene: 2. Germline CDR1 SGHRS, CDR2 YFSETQ. The CDR3 is 15 residues long. Written as DNA, the CDR3 is TGCGCCAGCAGCTTGACTAGCGGGTCCACAGATACGCAGTATTTT. It codes for CASSLTSGSTDTQYF.

The chain is built from TRBV18 and TRBJ2-5; a possible D gene is TRBD1 (5 bases). Trimming shortened V by 3 bases and J by 4 bases, and 9 bases separated the two germline ends. The CDR3 is made up of 13 amino acids. Germline values: CDR1 KGHSH, CDR2 LQKENI. The CDR3 sequence: CASSPRQGETQYF. In nucleotides, the CDR3 is TGTGCCAGCTCACCTAGGCAGGGAGAGACCCAGTACTTC.

CDR3 coding DNA: TGCGCCAGCAGCTTGGATGACAGGGCGGGCACAGATACGCAGTATTTT. As protein: CASSLDDRAGTDTQYF. The chain carries TRBV5-1 and TRBJ2-3, with 7 nucleotides matching TRBD1. The CDR3 loop spans 16 amino acids. The junction had 5 bases not matched to a gene; V was cut back by 0 bases and J by 1 base. The germline V gene has CDR1 SGHRS and CDR2 YFSETQ.

V gene TRBV5-6 combines with J gene TRBJ2-2, with 9 nucleotides matching TRBD1. Germline CDR1 and CDR2: SGHDT and YYEEEE. CDR3 length: 14 residues. The trim removed 0 bases at V and 6 bases at J, leaving 0 bases unmatched. The CDR3 spells CASSLGQGAGELFF. Written as DNA, the CDR3 is TGTGCCAGCAGCTTGGGACAGGGGGCCGGGGAGCTGTTTTTT.

This clone occurred once. This chain connects TRBV15 to TRBJ2-3; 7 nucleotides match TRBD2. CDR3 length: 13 residues. The V and J ends lost 2 bases and 5 bases, in that order; junction bases with no gene match: 1. Germline V lookup: CDR1 LNHNV, CDR2 YYDKDF (reference sequence). CDR3 nucleotides: TGTGCCACCAGCAGATGGGGGGGAGATACGCAGTATTTT. It translates to CATSRWGGDTQYF.

The chain combines TRBV5-8 with TRBJ1-5; 7 bases map to TRBD1. The CDR3 totals 17 residues. J lost 2 bases, V lost 4 bases, and 12 bases had no gene match. Germline loops: CDR1 SGHTS, CDR2 YDEGEE. DNA of the CDR3: TGTGCCAGCAGCCCAGGACAGGCGCAGCCGGGCAATCAGCCCCAGCATTTT. Its protein is CASSPGQAQPGNQPQHF.

V and J are TRBV9 and TRBJ2-5; 8 positions agree with TRBD1. V lost 3 bases to trimming and J lost 0 bases; unmatched junction nucleotides: 1. CDR1 is SGDLS, CDR2 YYNGEE, per germline. CDR3 length: 14 amino acids. CDR3 sequence: CASSGTGYQETQYF. The CDR3 bases are TGTGCCAGCAGCGGGACAGGGTACCAAGAGACCCAGTACTTC.

The chain couples TRBV5-1 to TRBJ2-3; possibly TRBD1 for D (6 bases). CDR3 size: 16 residues. With 0 bases removed from V and 2 bases from J, the gap between germline ends came to 13 bases. Germline lookup yields CDR1 SGHRS and CDR2 YFSETQ. The CDR3 protein is CASSLGSGVTTDTQYF. The CDR3 nucleotides read TGCGCCAGCAGCTTGGGGTCAGGGGTTACCACAGATACGCAGTATTTT.

The V and J genes are TRBV5-1 and TRBJ2-2; maybe TRBD1 (6 bases). Germline CDR1 reads SGHRS; CDR2 reads YFSETQ. CDR3 length: 15 residues. The V end was cut by 0 bases, the J end by 5 bases, with 11 bases between. Here the CDR3 reads CASSLGPQGTGELFF. The CDR3 coding sequence is TGCGCCAGCAGCTTGGGGCCCCAGGGGACCGGGGAGCTGTTTTTT.

J is TRBJ2-5 and V is TRBV6-4; TRBD2 agrees at 12 bases. After removal of 5 bases from V and 11 bases from J, the junction contained 9 bases not matched to a gene. The germline V gene has CDR1 MRHNA and CDR2 SNTAGT. CDR3 size: 14 residues. The DNA for the CDR3 is TGTGCCAGCAGTCGTACTAGCGGGGGGCCGCCTCAGTACTTC. Encoded protein: CASSRTSGGPPQYF.